The T cell receptor beta chain under discussion was sequenced for a study of T cells after yellow fever vaccination (dated 2019 in TCRdb). Regarding the complete study: The SMART-Seq v4 Ultra Low Input RNA kit was used to prepare libraries from fractions with low cell numbers. To follow T-cell clones before and after primary and booster YFV17D yellow fever vaccination, bulk TCR alpha and beta repertoires were sequenced over time. Two healthy male donors made up the cohort, one aged 18 to 29 years and the other aged 30 to 40 years. Blood samples were taken at several timepoints before and after primary and secondary immunization, and bulk PBMC replicates and cell subsets were isolated.

Synthesis of TCR cDNA relied on 5'RACE template switching, a step that introduced a universal primer site along with unique molecular identifiers. Priming for cDNA synthesis came from both the TCR alpha and TCR beta constant segments. Library amplification involved two PCR steps, and the second step added sample barcodes and sequencing adapters. Libraries were sequenced on Illumina HiSeq 2500 (2x100 bp) or NovaSeq (2x150 bp). From the authors' description of their analysis: MIGEC was used to demultiplex reads and collapse the reads into UMI consensus sequences, and MiXCR was used for V(D)J alignment. Vaccine-responding clonotypes were identified with edgeR using replicate PBMC samples, with FDR below 0.01 and a log2 fold change above 5 up to day 15 being required. Bulk clonotypes were assigned CD4 or CD8 identity according to which sequenced CD4 or CD8 repertoire held them at higher abundance. The raw public reads went through TCRdb reprocessing: fastp at Q25, MiXCR clone calling, in-frame beta chains kept. Identical CDR3 proteins give one entry, which carries the most common genes and DNA. These V and J calls are TCRdb output, not the study's own analysis. Recorded for this sample are 400,000 to 650,000 distinct CDR3 sequences; around a fifth of them occurred a single time. The top ten hold 15% to 20% of the sample.

Cut back by 0 bases and 4 bases, the V and J ends lie 3 bases apart. The CDR3 sequence holds 12 residues, the cysteine and phenylalanine included. Only CDR3 DNA remains: 36 bases, in frame from the first base. CDR1 SGDLS and CDR2 YYNGEE were looked up in the germline V gene. As concerns this clonotype: Its antigen is still unknown. Base qualities were left out, and no much larger clone turns up one base away.

What the authors observed across the whole study: A small share of clonotypes was detected in both CD4 and CD8 compartments, with the overlap likely arising from convergent recombination. FACS-sorted repertoires could contain abundant contaminating clonotypes from the bulk population, so computational filtering was required. After the booster, most clones that had expanded after primary vaccination were detected again (approximately 95% of CD4 and around 88% of CD8), suggesting broad maintenance of memory. Because only a couple of donors were included in the study, the extent to which the findings can be generalized is limited. The secondary T-cell response was weaker than the primary response but faster, peaking on day 5 instead of day 15.

Taken with the paper, the label for treatment or condition translates to: live attenuated yellow fever vaccine strain. At each blood-draw timepoint, two biological replicates of bulk PBMCs were obtained. A standard Ficoll-Paque protocol was used to isolate PBMCs from peripheral blood. TriZol was used to extract RNA from bulk PBMCs, CD4 and CD8 fractions, and dextramer-positive and dextramer-negative fractions. The chain uses TRBV9 and TRBJ2-3, with no D gene named confidently. The sequence derives from a man between 18 and 29 years old who received the YFV17D yellow fever vaccine. The sample consisted of PBMCs, taken less than 25 days after the first yellow fever vaccination. The DNA sequence follows: TGTGCCAGCAGCGTAGATCCAGATACGCAGTATTTT. Translated, this is CASSVDPDTQYF.